This T cell receptor (beta chain) originates from a study of cytomegalovirus exposure and HLA in healthy donors. About the research overall: There were about 85 million unique TCRs (from HLA-typed donors) in an early data release.

This CDR3 contains 13 residues. V was trimmed by 7 bases and J by 3 bases, leaving 13 bases between them. CDR1 is MNHEY and CDR2 is SVGAGI in the germline V gene. On this clone itself: The antigen is unknown.

With 60 Vbeta and 13 Jbeta primers, the PCR was carried out. Sequenced by immunoSEQ multiplex PCR; TCRdb stores in-frame clones only, minus some. Seen here are roughly 99,000 clones, around 74% observed once, and the top ten hold around 15%. Samples came from healthy bone marrow donors. The study's findings and limits: In an earlier analysis, most TCR beta V segments were productive about 87% or about 30% of the time.

The origin of this receptor is a woman between 40 and 55 years old in good health and CMV-seropositive. The source material was PBMCs. The rearrangement uses TRBV6-5 and TRBJ2-7, with a weak D call TRBD2 (6 bases). CDR3 sequence reads: CASTTSSYYEQYF. The CDR3 DNA reads TGTGCCAGCACCACTAGCAGCTACTACGAGCAGTACTTC.